The rows below give T cell receptor beta chains drawn from one sample of a study of T cells after yellow fever vaccination. Each CDR3 protein gets one entry after TCRdb re-called the 5' RACE reads with MiXCR. The sample lists about 320,000 distinct CDR3 sequences, 3.5% to 4.5% seen once, with roughly a fifth in the top ten. The material sequenced was PBMCs, taken 15 days after the yellow fever booster vaccination. The source of these receptors is a man younger than 30 who received the YFV17D yellow fever vaccine. CDR3s include the opening cysteine and the closing phenylalanine or tryptophan. A D gene is named only where the DNA matches it firmly. Not every row has a clone size; where given, it reads once, few, many or a size class.

D: -
J: TRBJ2-7
size: -
V: TRBV9
DNA: TGTGCCAGCAGCGTTAGGACCGACGCCTACGAGCAGTACTTC
CDR3: CASSVRTDAYEQYF

D: -
J: TRBJ1-2
size: -
V: TRBV19
DNA: TGTGCCAGTAGGCGGACAGATTCGGACTATGGCTACACCTTC
CDR3: CASRRTDSDYGYTF

D: -
J: TRBJ2-2
size: many
V: TRBV7-8
DNA: TGTGCCAGCAGCCGAATAGGGATGAGCGGGGAGCTGTTTTTT
CDR3: CASSRIGMSGELFF

D: -
J: TRBJ1-2
size: few
V: TRBV7-9
DNA: TGTGCCAGCAGCGCCCTGTTGGGCTACACCTTC
CDR3: CASSALLGYTF

D: -
J: TRBJ1-2
size: many
V: TRBV7-2
DNA: TGTGCCAGCAGCTTAGATCCCAGTAACTATGGCTACACCTTC
CDR3: CASSLDPSNYGYTF

D: -
J: TRBJ2-5
size: many
V: TRBV20-1
DNA: TGCAGTGCTCGGGTCTCGGCAATAGGGACCCAGTACTTC
CDR3: CSARVSAIGTQYF

D: -
J: TRBJ2-3
size: many
V: TRBV20-1
DNA: TGCAGTGCTAGAGTAGGTGGCGGTTCTAGCACAGATACGCAGTATTTT
CDR3: CSARVGGGSSTDTQYF

D: TRBD1
J: TRBJ1-1
size: few
V: TRBV7-2
DNA: TGTGCCAGCAGCGCCCACAGGGGGAACACTGAAGCTTTCTTT
CDR3: CASSAHRGNTEAFF

D: -
J: TRBJ2-5
size: -
V: TRBV29-1
DNA: TGCAGCGTTGACAGGGGTAGGGAGACCCAGTACTTC
CDR3: CSVDRGRETQYF

D: -
J: TRBJ1-4
size: many
V: TRBV12-3/TRBV12-4
DNA: TGTGCCAGCAGTTTAGGGCAGGGTATTCGGGAAAAACTGTTTTTT
CDR3: CASSLGQGIREKLFF

D: -
J: TRBJ1-2
size: once
V: TRBV29-1
DNA: TGCAGCGTTGTTCCGGCGGACTATGGCTACACCTTC
CDR3: CSVVPADYGYTF

D: TRBD2
J: TRBJ2-3
size: many
V: TRBV5-6
DNA: TGTGCCAGCAGCCCTAGCGGGGGGCGGGACACAGATACGCAGTATTTT
CDR3: CASSPSGGRDTDTQYF

D: TRBD2
J: TRBJ2-2
size: few
V: TRBV24-1
DNA: TGTGCCACCAGTGATCTCCTCGGGGGGACCGGGGAGCTGTTTTTT
CDR3: CATSDLLGGTGELFF

D: -
J: TRBJ2-1
size: -
V: TRBV29-1
DNA: TGCAGCGTTGTTAGTCTTTACAATGAGCAGTTCTTC
CDR3: CSVVSLYNEQFF

D: TRBD1
J: TRBJ2-1
size: many
V: TRBV4-3
DNA: TGCGCCAGCAGCCCCTCCGGACAGGGGCCTTACAATGAGCAGTTCTTC
CDR3: CASSPSGQGPYNEQFF

D: TRBD2
J: TRBJ2-7
size: many
V: TRBV4-3
DNA: TGCGCCAGCAGTCCCGGGACTAGCGGGGCGAAAAGCTCCTACGAGCAGTACTTC
CDR3: CASSPGTSGAKSSYEQYF

D: TRBD1
J: TRBJ1-5
size: few
V: TRBV12-5
DNA: TGTGCTAGTGGTTTGGTAATCGGGACAGGGGGCCAATATCAGCCCCAGCATTTT
CDR3: CASGLVIGTGGQYQPQHF

D: -
J: TRBJ2-4
size: many
V: TRBV20-1
DNA: TGCAGTGCAGGGGGGGGGTTTCTAAACATTCAGTACTTC
CDR3: CSAGGGFLNIQYF

D: -
J: TRBJ1-1
size: few
V: TRBV27
DNA: TGTGCCACCCATGATATCACAGGGCTAAGGGCTTTCTTT
CDR3: CATHDITGLRAFF

D: -
J: TRBJ1-5
size: few
V: TRBV7-9
DNA: TGTGCCAGCAGCTTAGCGTCACGGGGGTATGATCAGCCCCAGCATTTT
CDR3: CASSLASRGYDQPQHF

D: -
J: TRBJ2-5
size: -
V: TRBV3-1
DNA: TGTGCCAGCAGCCAGGAGGGACAAGAGACCCAGTACTTC
CDR3: CASSQEGQETQYF

D: -
J: TRBJ2-5
size: many
V: TRBV7-2
DNA: TGTGCCAGCAGCTTAGCTGGACTCACGGAGACCCAGTACTTC
CDR3: CASSLAGLTETQYF

D: TRBD2
J: TRBJ2-1
size: -
V: TRBV30
DNA: TGTGCCTGGAGTCCACTAGCGGGGAGGGGTGAGCAGTTCTTC
CDR3: CAWSPLAGRGEQFF

D: TRBD2
J: TRBJ2-1
size: many
V: TRBV2
DNA: TGTGCCAGCAGGGGGGGGGGAACCTCCTACAATGAGCAGTTCTTC
CDR3: CASRGGGTSYNEQFF

D: TRBD2
J: TRBJ2-5
size: many
V: TRBV5-1
DNA: TGCGCCAGCAGCTATAGCGGGGGGGCCGTCGAGACCCAGTACTTC
CDR3: CASSYSGGAVETQYF

D: TRBD2
J: TRBJ2-5
size: many
V: TRBV14
DNA: TGTGCCAGCAGCCAAGCTAGCGGGGCTCAAGAGACCCAGTACTTC
CDR3: CASSQASGAQETQYF

D: -
J: TRBJ2-2
size: many
V: TRBV7-9
DNA: TGTGCCAGCAGCTTCTTAGGGGGCACCGGGGAGCTGTTTTTT
CDR3: CASSFLGGTGELFF

D: TRBD2
J: TRBJ2-5
size: -
V: TRBV7-2
DNA: TGTGCCAGCAGCCCCGACCGGACTAGCGGGGGGGCAGGGGAGACCCAGTACTTC
CDR3: CASSPDRTSGGAGETQYF

D: -
J: TRBJ1-6
size: -
V: TRBV7-9
DNA: TGTGCCAGCAGCTTAGTACAGGGCTCCTATAATTCACCCCTCCACTTT
CDR3: CASSLVQGSYNSPLHF

D: -
J: TRBJ1-2
size: many
V: TRBV6-5
DNA: TGTGCCAGCAGTTCCGGGCTACCAATCTATGGCTACACCTTC
CDR3: CASSSGLPIYGYTF

D: -
J: TRBJ1-1
size: -
V: TRBV4-3
DNA: TGCGCCAGCAGCCGAACTGGGATAATCACCACTGAAGCTTTCTTT
CDR3: CASSRTGIITTEAFF

D: -
J: TRBJ1-6
size: many
V: TRBV12-3/TRBV12-4
DNA: TGTGCCAGCAGTTCCCCTTGGCTAGGCCAGTCTAATTCACCCCTCCACTTT
CDR3: CASSSPWLGQSNSPLHF

D: -
J: TRBJ2-2
size: many
V: TRBV27
DNA: TGTGCCAGCAGTTTATATGGCACCGGGGAGCTGTTTTTT
CDR3: CASSLYGTGELFF

D: TRBD2
J: TRBJ2-7
size: few
V: TRBV23-1
DNA: TGCGCCAGCACTCTGGAAGGGCGGGGGGAGACCTACGAGCAGTACTTC
CDR3: CASTLEGRGETYEQYF

D: -
J: TRBJ1-1
size: few
V: TRBV7-2
DNA: TGTGCCAGCAGCTTAATTTACACGGGAGCGGTTGTGAACACTGAAGCTTTCTTT
CDR3: CASSLIYTGAVVNTEAFF

D: -
J: TRBJ1-2
size: -
V: TRBV4-2
DNA: TGTGCCAGCAGCCCAAGTGAGGATTTCTATGGCTACACCTTC
CDR3: CASSPSEDFYGYTF

D: -
J: TRBJ2-1
size: many
V: TRBV15
DNA: TGTGCCACCGAGGGGGCCCCGTTCAGCGGGGAGCAGTTCTTC
CDR3: CATEGAPFSGEQFF

D: -
J: TRBJ2-2
size: many
V: TRBV7-9
DNA: TGTGCCAGCAGCCCCCCCCAGGGGACCGGGGAGCTGTTTTTT
CDR3: CASSPPQGTGELFF

D: -
J: TRBJ2-5
size: few
V: TRBV3-1
DNA: TGTGCCAGCAGCTTTCAGACGGCGAGTTACCAAGAGACCCAGTACTTC
CDR3: CASSFQTASYQETQYF

D: -
J: TRBJ2-3
size: few
V: TRBV28
DNA: TGTGCCAGCAGTTTAAAGGGGCGAGCAGATACGCAGTATTTT
CDR3: CASSLKGRADTQYF

D: -
J: TRBJ2-3
size: many
V: TRBV4-3
DNA: TGCGCCAGCAGCCAAGGGGGCATATACACAGATACGCAGTATTTT
CDR3: CASSQGGIYTDTQYF

D: TRBD1
J: TRBJ1-3
size: -
V: TRBV10-3
DNA: TGTGCCATCAGTGAAGGGACAGGGGTTGGAAACACCATATATTTT
CDR3: CAISEGTGVGNTIYF

D: -
J: TRBJ1-2
size: many
V: TRBV27
DNA: TGTGCCAGCAGTTCACTCCTCAGGGTGGGTGGCTACACCTTC
CDR3: CASSSLLRVGGYTF

D: TRBD1
J: TRBJ2-5
size: few
V: TRBV25-1
DNA: TGTGCCAGCAGAGGGACAGTTATAGAGACCCAGTACTTC
CDR3: CASRGTVIETQYF

D: TRBD1
J: TRBJ1-5
size: many
V: TRBV6-6
DNA: TGTGCCAGCAGTCGACAGGGGGCCCGCAATCAGCCCCAGCATTTT
CDR3: CASSRQGARNQPQHF

D: TRBD1
J: TRBJ2-5
size: many
V: TRBV7-2
DNA: TGTGCCAGCAGCGGGGACAGAGGGGAGACCCAGTACTTC
CDR3: CASSGDRGETQYF

D: -
J: TRBJ1-6
size: few
V: TRBV25-1
DNA: TGTGCCAGCAGTGAATCTGGACTCTATAATTCACCCCTCCACTTT
CDR3: CASSESGLYNSPLHF

D: TRBD1
J: TRBJ1-4
size: -
V: TRBV7-2
DNA: TGTGCCAGCAGGCTCACAGGGGGCCGTGTCGAAAAACTGTTTTTT
CDR3: CASRLTGGRVEKLFF

D: TRBD2
J: TRBJ2-2
size: -
V: TRBV7-6
DNA: TGTGCCAGCAGCTTACTAGCGGGGGGGCCCGGGGAGCTGTTTTTT
CDR3: CASSLLAGGPGELFF

D: TRBD1
J: TRBJ2-3
size: many
V: TRBV5-1
DNA: TGCGCCAGCAGCCCGACAGAGACAGGGGTTGAAGATACGCAGTATTTT
CDR3: CASSPTETGVEDTQYF

D: -
J: TRBJ1-1
size: few
V: TRBV7-6
DNA: TGTGCCAGCAGCTTATTTGTTTTTGACAATGAAGCTTTCTTT
CDR3: CASSLFVFDNEAFF

D: TRBD1
J: TRBJ2-1
size: few
V: TRBV18
DNA: TGTGCCAGCTCACCGTCCGGCAGGGGGAGAAATGAGCAGTTCTTC
CDR3: CASSPSGRGRNEQFF

D: -
J: TRBJ2-1
size: many
V: TRBV7-2
DNA: TGTGCCAGCAGTTTAGAAGCACCCCGCTCGTTCTTC
CDR3: CASSLEAPRSFF